A single sample is the source of the 2 T cell receptor beta chains below, sequenced in a study of cytomegalovirus exposure and HLA in healthy donors. A multiplex PCR was run with 60 Vbeta primers and 13 Jbeta primers. Only in-frame clones appear in the TCRdb table, and some are missing; sequencing was by immunoSEQ multiplex PCR. Of around 180,000 clones listed, over 70% are singletons. Sequencing was carried out using PBMCs. The receptors were sampled from a woman between 45 and 60 years old in good health and CMV-seronegative.

V and J are TRBV5-4 and TRBJ2-5, with 7 bases that match TRBD1. Germline V gene sequence: CDR1 SGHNT, CDR2 YYREEE (reference sequence). The CDR3 contains 14 residues. V trimming: 3 bases; J trimming: 0 bases; junction bases outside the gene matches: 2. In DNA form, the CDR3 reads TGTGCCAGCAGCTCGGGACAGAACCAAGAGACCCAGTACTTC. Its translation is CASSSGQNQETQYF.

The genes are TRBV11-2 and TRBJ2-3; 7 bases align to TRBD1. The CDR3 sequence is 14 residues long. CDR1 SGHAT and CDR2 FQNNGV come from the germline V gene. The V gene end was trimmed by 7 bases and the J gene end by 2 bases; junction bases not matched to a gene: 6. In DNA, the CDR3 is TGTGCCAGCACCCAGGGACAGATCACAGATACGCAGTATTTT. Translated: CASTQGQITDTQYF.